This is a list of T cell receptor beta chains from one sample in a study of vaccination effects on CD4 cells after COVID-19. No cognate antigen is known for these TCRs. Measured with immunoSEQ multiplex PCR; TCRdb has only the in-frame clones, and not every one. The sample lists around 60,000 clones; around 77% were seen once. The sample consisted of CD4+ T cells from PBMCs cultured with HCoV-NL63 spike peptides, taken before COVID-19 vaccination. These receptors were obtained from a human donor who received a COVID-19 vaccine. The CDR3 runs from the conserved cysteine through the conserved F or W. The order of the fields is D gene, J gene, V gene, clone size, CDR3 DNA, CDR3 protein. A D gene is named only where the DNA matches it firmly. Where a row states a size, it is once, few, many or the class of an expanded clone; other rows omit it.

TRBD1 | TRBJ2-5 | TRBV7-2 | . | TGTGCCAGCAGCTTAGTATTTCCGGGACAGGGAGGAGAGACCCAGTACTTC | CASSLVFPGQGGETQYF
. | TRBJ1-1 | TRBV5-1 | . | TGCGCCAGCAGCTTGGGAGGGTATAACACTGAAGCTTTCTTT | CASSLGGYNTEAFF
TRBD2 | TRBJ2-1 | TRBV7-7 | . | TGTGCCAGCAGCCGGACTAGCGGGAACTACAATGAGCAGTTCTTC | CASSRTSGNYNEQFF
. | TRBJ1-2 | TRBV10-2 | . | TGCGCCAGCAGTGATGACCTGGACGGAGGCTACACCTTC | CASSDDLDGGYTF
TRBD2 | TRBJ2-1 | TRBV7-3 | . | TGTGCCAGCAGCTTAACGGGACTAGCGGGGGGTGGAGAGCAGTTCTTC | CASSLTGLAGGGEQFF
TRBD1 | TRBJ1-1 | TRBV7-2 | . | TGTGCCAGCACCTTTCAGCCGCCCGGGACAGGGTTCACTGAAGCTTTCTTT | CASTFQPPGTGFTEAFF
. | TRBJ2-3 | TRBV4-1 | . | TGCGCCAGCAGCCAAGTTGTATCGGGGTGGGCAGATACGCAGTATTTT | CASSQVVSGWADTQYF
. | TRBJ1-1 | TRBV25-1 | . | TGTGCCAGCAGTGAACTGGGGAAGGGTTCGAACACTGAAGCTTTCTTT | CASSELGKGSNTEAFF
. | TRBJ1-5 | TRBV3-1/TRBV3-2 | . | TGTGCCAGCAGCCAAGGTTTCAGAGGATTCAATCAGCCCCAGCATTTT | CASSQGFRGFNQPQHF
. | TRBJ1-2 | TRBV28 | . | TGTGCCAGCAGTTTGACTGCTGCCTCAACAGGTCATGGCTACACCTTC | CASSLTAASTGHGYTF
. | TRBJ1-2 | TRBV30 | . | TGTGCCTGGAGTGCGGCAGGGCACTATGGCTACACCTTC | CAWSAAGHYGYTF
TRBD2 | TRBJ2-1 | TRBV5-1 | . | TGCGCCAGCAGCTTGGTGGCGGGGGGGCCCAATGAGCAGTTCTTC | CASSLVAGGPNEQFF
. | TRBJ1-5 | TRBV21-1 | . | TGTGCCAGCAGCAAAGCGCACGGGTCTGGGGATCAGCCCCAGCATTTT | CASSKAHGSGDQPQHF
TRBD1 | TRBJ2-6 | TRBV11-3 | . | TGTGCCAGCAGCTTATCAGCAGGGGGCTCCCCTGGGGCCAACGTCCTGACTTTC | CASSLSAGGSPGANVLTF
TRBD1 | TRBJ1-1 | TRBV30 | few | TGTGCCTGGGGTGCACGGACAGGCTGGGTAACGGCTTTCTTT | CAWGARTGWVTAFF
. | TRBJ1-6 | TRBV19 | few | TGTGCCAGTAGTAGGGGAGGGTATACGGATTCACCCCTCCACTTT | CASSRGGYTDSPLHF
TRBD1 | TRBJ2-3 | TRBV24-1 | . | TGTGCCACCAGTTTAGGGGGCATGGGGGCAGATACGCAGTATTTT | CATSLGGMGADTQYF
. | TRBJ2-3 | TRBV5-1 | . | TGCGCCAGCAGCTTGGACGGCAATGGGGGCACAGATACGCAGTATTTT | CASSLDGNGGTDTQYF
. | TRBJ2-1 | TRBV28 | . | TGTGCCAGCAGTCCCCAGGGCAGATACAATGAGCAGTTCTTC | CASSPQGRYNEQFF
. | TRBJ1-1 | TRBV10-1 | . | TGCGCCAGCAGTGACAAAAGACTCGGGCATTTGAACACTGAAGCTTTCTTT | CASSDKRLGHLNTEAFF
. | TRBJ2-5 | TRBV12-5 | . | TGTGCTAGTGGTGCGGCAGGGATGGAGACCCAGTACTTC | CASGAAGMETQYF
. | TRBJ2-5 | TRBV7-2 | . | TGTGCCAGCAGCTTAGAAAAGACCCAGTACTTC | CASSLEKTQYF
. | TRBJ1-5 | TRBV5-6 | . | TGTGCCAGCAGCCCCGGGGCCTCCAATCAGCCCCAGCATTTT | CASSPGASNQPQHF
. | TRBJ1-6 | TRBV24-1 | . | TGTGCCACCAGTCCCAAAAACTCACCCCTCCACTTT | CATSPKNSPLHF
. | TRBJ1-4 | TRBV4-2 | . | TGTGCCAGCAGCCAAGGAGGAGGGGCTGTGGCTAATGAAAAACTGTTTTTT | CASSQGGGAVANEKLFF
. | TRBJ2-5 | TRBV2 | once | TGTGCCAGCAGTGAAGCAGCTAGCGACCAAGAGACCCAGTACTTC | CASSEAASDQETQYF
. | TRBJ2-3 | TRBV10-1 | . | TGCGCCAGCAGCGACCCGGGGCGTACGCAGTATTTT | CASSDPGRTQYF
. | TRBJ1-3 | TRBV5-1 | . | TGCGCCAGCAGCTTGGGGAGCTCTGGAAACACCATATATTTT | CASSLGSSGNTIYF
TRBD1 | TRBJ2-1 | TRBV2 | . | TGTGCCAGCAGTGCCGGGACAGGATCTTACAATGAGCAGTTCTTC | CASSAGTGSYNEQFF
TRBD1 | TRBJ1-2 | TRBV5-4 | . | TGTGCCAGCAGCATACGACAGGGAGGAAACTATGGCTACACCTTC | CASSIRQGGNYGYTF
. | TRBJ1-1 | TRBV29-1 | . | TGCAGCGTTGATAAGTCGGCCACGCGGAACACTGAAGCTTTCTTT | CSVDKSATRNTEAFF
TRBD1 | TRBJ1-4 | TRBV5-6 | few | TGTGCCAGCAGCTGGGGACAGCCGAATGAAAAACTGTTTTTT | CASSWGQPNEKLFF
. | TRBJ2-5 | TRBV18 | . | TGTGCCAGCTCACCGCCCGGACGGTTAGCGACCCAGTACTTC | CASSPPGRLATQYF
. | TRBJ1-2 | TRBV28 | once | TGTGCCAGCAGTTCCAGAGGAGTTTATGGCTACACCTTC | CASSSRGVYGYTF
. | TRBJ2-2 | TRBV5-1 | . | TGCGCCAGCAGCTCAACAGGGTTAGCGGGGGAGCTGTTTTTT | CASSSTGLAGELFF
. | TRBJ1-1 | TRBV14 | . | TGTGCCAGCAGCCAAAAACAGGGAGGGACTGAAGCTTTCTTT | CASSQKQGGTEAFF
. | TRBJ1-3 | TRBV27 | few | TGTGCCAGCAGGGGATGGGGGAGCAACACCATATATTTT | CASRGWGSNTIYF
. | TRBJ1-5 | TRBV25-1 | . | TGTGCCAGCAGCCAGGGGTACGGACAGCCCCAGCATTTT | CASSQGYGQPQHF
TRBD2 | TRBJ2-5 | TRBV5-1 | . | TGCGCCAGCAGCTCCCGCGAGACTAGCCGGGAGACCCAGTACTTC | CASSSRETSRETQYF
TRBD2 | TRBJ2-1 | TRBV2 | . | TGTGCCAGCAGTGTCGTGACTAGCGGGGCCAATGAGCAGTTCTTC | CASSVVTSGANEQFF
. | TRBJ1-5 | TRBV7-8 | . | TGTGCCAGCAGTCCCCAGGGTCAGCCCCAGCATTTT | CASSPQGQPQHF
. | TRBJ2-4 | TRBV9 | once | TGTGCCAGCAGCCCAACAGGGCACAAAAACATTCAGTACTTC | CASSPTGHKNIQYF
TRBD1 | TRBJ1-2 | TRBV12-5 | . | TGTGCTAGTGGCGACAGGGCGGTTGGCTACACCTTC | CASGDRAVGYTF